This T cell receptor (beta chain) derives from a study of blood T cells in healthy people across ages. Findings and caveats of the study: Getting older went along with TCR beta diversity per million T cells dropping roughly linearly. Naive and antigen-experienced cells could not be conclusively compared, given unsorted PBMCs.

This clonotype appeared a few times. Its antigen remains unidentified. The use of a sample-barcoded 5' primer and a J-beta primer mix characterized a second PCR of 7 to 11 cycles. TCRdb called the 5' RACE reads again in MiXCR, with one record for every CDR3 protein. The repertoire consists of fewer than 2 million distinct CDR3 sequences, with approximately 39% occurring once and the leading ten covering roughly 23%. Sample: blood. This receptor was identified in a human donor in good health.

This CDR3 is CASSISGTGTYEQYF. CDR3 bases: TGTGCCAGCAGCATCTCCGGGACAGGGACCTACGAGCAGTACTTC. V and J are TRBV7-2 and TRBJ2-7, with 9 bases identical to TRBD1. V lost 5 bases, J lost 2 bases, and 7 bases stayed unmatched. CDR1 SGHTA and CDR2 FQGNSA come from the germline V gene. The CDR3 extends over 15 amino acids.